The source of this T cell receptor beta chain is a study of PD-1 blockade in classical Hodgkin lymphoma (dated by TCRdb to 2018 to 2020). Context from the whole study: Nivolumab dosing was 3 mg/kg intravenously every 2 weeks, continuing until either disease progression or unacceptable toxicity. The study used CyTOF and TCR beta sequencing to define a peripheral blood immune signature of response to PD-1 blockade in classical Hodgkin lymphoma. Points the paper makes about the study in general: Trial patients achieving complete response had baseline diversity similar to newly diagnosed patients, whereas partial responders and progressors had significantly lower diversity. By C4D1, a significant rise was seen in CD4+ TCR diversity but not in CD8+ TCR diversity (p=0.0027 vs p=0.16), and the rise was most apparent among complete responders (p=0.02). Baseline TCR diversity was reported to be lower in newly diagnosed patients than in healthy donors and to be lower still in relapsed/refractory patients. Patients starting nivolumab less than 1 year after ASCT had lower diversity and were excluded from later analyses to avoid confounding by immune reconstitution. The study was restricted to a single clinical trial cohort, and the causes of repertoire differences, possibly disease activity or prior therapy, were left undefined.

Genomic DNA was extracted with the Qiagen DNeasy kit from unsorted PBMCs and from negatively selected CD4+ and CD8+ fractions. Amplification of TCR beta CDR3 regions was done by immunoSEQ multiplex PCR with primers that anneal to V and J segments. A synthetic immune receptor repertoire was used to minimize amplification bias, and any residual bias was removed computationally once sequencing was done. The paper's data handling went like this. Custom Python scripts were used to quantify repertoire diversity as the Shannon entropy index. The unsorted, CD4+ and CD8+ repertoires were each analyzed separately, with the exception of combined analyses, where CD4+ and CD8+ sequences were merged in silico. A clone was considered expanded if an increase in frequency of at least 2-fold after treatment relative to C1D1 was found, and a pseudocount of 0.5 was applied to clones undetected at baseline. Clones with 0 or 1 copy at C1D1 were defined as singleton clones, while clones with 2 or more copies were defined as non-singleton clones. Clones expanded in unsorted samples were annotated as CD4+, CD8+ or unknown by matching protein sequences in sorted samples from the same patient. Diversity changes from C1D1 to C4D1 were tested in paired samples using Wilcoxon tests. Here the immuneACCESS table is served through TCRdb, limited to in-frame sequences with V and J called. Missing clones are a known gap in these copies; in checked studies unresolved V genes cover under half, and the rest lacks a known reason. The V and J calls and the clone size are those of that table, but D and trimming were determined from the DNA. In all, the sample holds around 99,000 clones, and more than 80% of those were seen once. Roughly 15% of the sample is taken by the ten largest.

About this clone: Its antigen specificity is not known. No base-level quality is on record; no much larger clone is a single base apart.

The time point label on this specimen signifies: cycle 2 day 1 (C2D1) of nivolumab. Relapse after autologous stem cell transplantation had occurred in all trial patients, and cohorts A, B and C were distinguished by prior brentuximab vedotin exposure. A total of 50 to 70 patients with relapsed/refractory classical Hodgkin lymphoma made up the trial cohort, and each patient's best overall response was complete response, partial response or progressive disease. In the multi-cohort phase II CheckMate 205 trial, trial patients received single-agent nivolumab. Best overall response was determined by an independent review committee according to the 2007 International Working Group response criteria. Trial PBMCs were collected just before the start of nivolumab (C1D1) and during therapy at cycle 2 day 1 and cycle 4 day 1. Peripheral blood was collected in 8 mL Vacutainer Cell Preparation Tubes, from which PBMCs were isolated by centrifugation and then cryopreserved.

This TCR was recovered from a human donor with classical Hodgkin lymphoma. The material was peripheral blood mononuclear cells (PBMCs), obtained before the second cycle of nivolumab.

The sequence in DNA is TGTGCCAGCAGCTTAACTCTCTACGAGCAGTACTTC. This sequence encodes CASSLTLYEQYF. The chain is assembled from TRBV7-2 and TRBJ2-7, with no confident D gene call. The CDR3 goes from the cysteine to the phenylalanine over 12 residues. Kept here is only the CDR3 DNA, which spans 36 bases and is read in frame from base 1. CDR1 and CDR2, per the germline V gene, are SGHTA and FQGNSA. V loses 2 bases, J loses 3 bases, and the germline ends lie 5 bases apart. Joined to the reference TRBV7-2 and TRBJ2-7 proteins, this CDR3 gives the full variable domain: GAGVSQSPSNKVTEKGKDVELRCDPISGHTALYWYRQSLGQGLEFLIYFQGNSAPDKSGLPSDRFSAERTGGSVSTLTIQRTQQEDSAVYLCASSLTLYEQYFGPGTRLTVT.